This is a list of T cell receptor beta chains from one sample in a study of blood T cells in healthy people across ages. TCRdb re-analysed the 5' RACE reads in MiXCR, keeping a single row per CDR3 protein. Of about 1,400,000 distinct CDR3 sequences detected, approximately 60% appear once; the ten largest clones hold over 6.5%. Sequencing was carried out using blood. These receptors all come from a man between 18 and 35 years old in good health. Both conserved end residues are part of each CDR3. The D gene is left open where the match is weak. Some rows have no size entry. The others give once, few or many, or a class for an expanded clone.

j_gene,abundance,d_gene,v_gene,CDR3aa,CDR3nt
TRBJ1-2,NA,NA,TRBV7-9,CASSLLEGVANYGYTF,TGTGCCAGCAGCTTATTGGAGGGGGTTGCTAACTATGGCTACACCTTC
TRBJ1-1,NA,NA,TRBV6-1,CASSEDRHTEAFF,TGTGCCAGCAGTGAAGACAGACACACTGAAGCTTTCTTT
TRBJ2-3,NA,NA,TRBV7-9,CASSLYIPWGTDTQYF,TGTGCCAGCAGCTTATATATCCCCTGGGGCACAGATACGCAGTATTTT
TRBJ2-7,few,TRBD2,TRBV4-2,CASRSGGETYEQYF,TGTGCCAGCAGGAGCGGGGGGGAAACCTACGAGCAGTACTTC
TRBJ2-2,NA,NA,TRBV5-1,CASSLDGSYTGELFF,TGCGCCAGCAGCCTCGACGGAAGCTACACCGGGGAGCTGTTTTTT
TRBJ1-2,NA,NA,TRBV27,CASSLRQGPLGNYGYTF,TGTGCCAGCAGTTTACGGCAGGGCCCCCTCGGAAACTATGGCTACACCTTC
TRBJ1-2,NA,NA,TRBV29-1,CSVEDLGGVVGYTF,TGCAGCGTTGAAGACCTGGGGGGCGTGGTTGGCTACACCTTC
TRBJ1-4,once,NA,TRBV18,CASLQGATNEKLFF,TGTGCCAGCTTACAGGGAGCAACTAATGAAAAACTGTTTTTT
TRBJ2-3,few,NA,TRBV15,CATSITRDTQYF,TGTGCCACCAGCATTACTAGAGATACGCAGTATTTT
TRBJ2-7,few,TRBD1,TRBV29-1,CSVFLQGAGSSYEQYF,TGCAGCGTTTTTCTCCAGGGGGCAGGTAGCTCCTACGAGCAGTACTTC
TRBJ1-1,once,NA,TRBV7-9,CASSFKGSRTEAFF,TGTGCCAGCAGCTTTAAGGGGTCTCGTACTGAAGCTTTCTTT
TRBJ2-1,NA,TRBD2,TRBV5-1,CASSLATSGGLDEQFF,TGCGCCAGCAGCTTGGCCACTAGCGGGGGTCTGGATGAGCAGTTCTTC
TRBJ2-2,NA,TRBD2,TRBV12-3/TRBV12-4,CASTRGGLNTGELFF,TGTGCCAGCACTCGGGGGGGCCTGAACACCGGGGAGCTGTTTTTT
TRBJ2-7,few,NA,TRBV6-5,CASSYATGLHSYEQYF,TGTGCCAGCAGTTACGCAACAGGGCTCCACTCCTACGAGCAGTACTTC
TRBJ2-5,NA,TRBD1,TRBV20-1,CSRKRGLGQETQYF,TGCAGCCGAAAGAGGGGGCTCGGGCAAGAGACCCAGTACTTC
TRBJ2-1,NA,NA,TRBV24-1,CATSDLNREGNEQFF,TGTGCCACCAGTGATTTAAACAGGGAGGGCAATGAGCAGTTCTTC
TRBJ2-3,NA,NA,TRBV3-1,CASSQSPKDTQYF,TGTGCCAGCAGCCAATCCCCGAAAGATACGCAGTATTTT
TRBJ2-2,NA,NA,TRBV29-1,CSGYRIDTGELFF,TGCAGCGGGTACAGGATCGACACCGGGGAGCTGTTTTTT
TRBJ2-3,once,TRBD2,TRBV20-1,CSARALRGTSGNPQADTQYF,TGCAGTGCTAGAGCTCTACGGGGGACTAGCGGGAACCCTCAGGCAGATACGCAGTATTTT
TRBJ1-4,NA,NA,TRBV5-1,CASSPLTATNEKLFF,TGCGCCAGCAGCCCCCTAACTGCAACTAATGAAAAACTGTTTTTT
TRBJ1-2,few,TRBD1,TRBV20-1,CSADTGVDGYTF,TGCAGTGCGGACACAGGGGTTGATGGCTACACCTTC
TRBJ2-7,NA,NA,TRBV6-1,CASSTSVSWDGNSYEQYF,TGTGCCAGCAGTACCTCCGTCTCCTGGGACGGAAACTCCTACGAGCAGTACTTC
TRBJ2-3,NA,NA,TRBV10-2,CASSDGNWQADTQYF,TGCGCCAGCAGTGACGGCAATTGGCAGGCAGATACGCAGTATTTT
TRBJ1-1,NA,NA,TRBV6-6,CASSFRYREQDTEAFF,TGTGCCAGCAGTTTTCGATACAGGGAGCAGGACACTGAAGCTTTCTTT
TRBJ2-5,NA,TRBD1,TRBV5-1,CASSLGAVSGQGPQETQYF,TGCGCCAGCAGCTTGGGAGCTGTGTCGGGACAGGGACCACAAGAGACCCAGTACTTC
TRBJ1-2,NA,NA,TRBV25-1,CASSESQGSNYGYTF,TGTGCCAGCAGTGAATCCCAGGGCTCTAACTATGGCTACACCTTC